The 27 T cell receptor beta chains reported below all come from one sample, sequenced in a study of blood T cell repertoires in COVID-19. Sequenced by immunoSEQ multiplex PCR; TCRdb stores in-frame clones only, minus some. The table lists approximately 300,000 clones, 80% to 90% of them singletons. The sequenced sample consisted of peripheral blood. These receptors originate from a man younger than 40 with acute or convalescent COVID-19.

The chain links TRBV20-1 to TRBJ1-1, with a tentative D call TRBD1 (5 bases). V lost 2 bases, J lost 11 bases, and 12 bases lay in between. The germline gives CDR1 DFQATT, CDR2 SNEGSKA (reference sequence). The CDR3 is made up of 11 amino acids. The CDR3 DNA is TGCAGTGCTAGAATTAGGGGAAGTGCTTTCTTT. This encodes CSARIRGSAFF.

This chain uses TRBV14 with TRBJ2-3; 7 bases map to TRBD2. With 4 bases clipped from V and 3 bases from J, the junction kept 7 bases outside the gene matches. This CDR3 spans 15 amino acids. Germline loops: CDR1 SGHDN, CDR2 FVKESK. CDR3 in DNA: TGTGCCAGCAGCCTCCGGGCGGGAGCGACAGATACGCAGTATTTT. This sequence encodes CASSLRAGATDTQYF.

This clone was counted only a few times. This sequence joins TRBV11-2 and TRBJ2-7, with a weak D call TRBD1 (5 bases). The CDR3 runs 13 residues. Germline loops: CDR1 SGHAT, CDR2 FQNNGV. The V end lost 1 base, the J end lost 6 bases, and 10 bases lay between the germline ends. The CDR3 loop is CASSLVRGFEQYF. Written as DNA, the CDR3 is TGTGCCAGCAGCTTAGTTAGGGGCTTCGAGCAGTACTTC.

The CDR3 spells CASSSSGRAYEQFF. CDR3 nucleotide sequence: TGTGCCAGCAGCTCGAGCGGGAGGGCCTATGAGCAGTTCTTC. J is TRBJ2-1 and V is TRBV7-2; 10 bases line up with TRBD2. Germline V lookup: CDR1 SGHTA, CDR2 FQGNSA. This CDR3 comprises 14 residues. V gave up 4 bases and J gave up 8 bases; unmatched junction bases: 5. Full variable domain (rest looked up from reference TRBV7-2 and TRBJ2-1): GAGVSQSPSNKVTEKGKDVELRCDPISGHTALYWYRQSLGQGLEFLIYFQGNSAPDKSGLPSDRFSAERTGGSVSTLTIQRTQQEDSAVYLCASSSSGRAYEQFFGPGTRLTVL.

This chain connects TRBV7-8 to TRBJ1-2; D perhaps matches TRBD1 (5 bases). This CDR3 comprises 16 residues. Trimming took off 6 bases at V and 3 bases at J, with 20 bases between the two ends. In germline, CDR1 is SGHVS, CDR2 FQNEAQ. The CDR3 region is CASSKQGGAIDYGYTF. In DNA, the CDR3 is TGTGCCAGCAGTAAACAAGGAGGGGCGATCGACTATGGCTACACCTTC.

CDR3 DNA sequence: TGTGCCAGTAGTACCCCGGGGCTAGCGGGGTTAGAGGCCGGGGAGCTGTTTTTT. It translates to CASSTPGLAGLEAGELFF. V gene TRBV19 combines with J gene TRBJ2-2; the match to TRBD2 covers 9 bases. This CDR3 is 18 amino acids long. V gave up 4 bases and J gave up 6 bases; unmatched junction bases: 15. Per germline, CDR1 LNHDA and CDR2 SQIVND (reference sequence).

CDR3 protein: CASSLGGGGDTGELFF. CDR3 DNA sequence: TGTGCCAGCAGCTTAGGAGGCGGGGGCGACACCGGGGAGCTGTTTTTT. This rearrangement joins TRBV7-9 to TRBJ2-2; weak D call: TRBD2 (7 bases). Trimming pared 1 base from V and 3 bases from J, leaving 12 bases between. This CDR3 region has 16 residues. CDR1 SEHNR and CDR2 FQNEAQ come from the germline V gene (reference sequence).

This clone was seen a single time. The rearrangement uses TRBV24-1 and TRBJ2-5, with D tentatively TRBD1 (6 bases). Germline CDR1 and CDR2: KGHDR and SFDVKD. There are 19 residues in the CDR3. The germline V and J ends were trimmed by 2 bases and 4 bases, with 25 bases remaining between them. CDR3 DNA: TGTGCCACCAGTGATTCCCGTACGCCTGGGACAAAGGGGAGAGAGACCCAGTACTTC. As protein: CATSDSRTPGTKGRETQYF.

The chain employs TRBV25-1 and TRBJ2-7; unclear D gene. The CDR3 covers 12 residues. Germline CDR1 is MGHDK and CDR2 is SYGVNS. Trimming left V 3 bases short and J 6 bases short, with 9 bases between. CDR3: CASSDEVGEQYF. In DNA form, the CDR3 reads TGTGCCAGCAGTGATGAGGTCGGCGAGCAGTACTTC.

This clone occurred a few times. The rearrangement links TRBV3-1 (or the pseudogene TRBV3-2) to TRBJ1-3; D may be TRBD1 (5 bases). Germline V gene lookup returns CDR1 LGHDT and CDR2 YNNKEL (reference sequence). The CDR3 loop spans 14 amino acids. V was shortened by 4 bases and J by 0 bases, with 7 bases between the two germline ends. CDR3 amino acids: CASSPRVSGNTIYF. CDR3 DNA sequence: TGTGCCAGCAGCCCCAGGGTCTCTGGAAACACCATATATTTT.

The sample holds one count of this clone. The V and J genes are TRBV28 and TRBJ1-3; weak D call: TRBD1 (6 bases). The V and J ends lost 2 bases and 4 bases respectively, with 12 bases between them. Germline V gene data show CDR1 as MDHEN and CDR2 as SYDVKM. This CDR3 spans 15 amino acids. CDR3 sequence: CASSLLGATGNTIYF. In DNA, the CDR3 is TGTGCCAGCAGTTTACTGGGGGCGACAGGAAACACCATATATTTT.

V is TRBV29-1 and J is TRBJ2-7; a weak D match, TRBD1 (5 bases). V lost 4 bases and J 5 bases, leaving 18 bases between the germline ends. CDR3 length: 14 residues. Germline V gene data show CDR1 as SQVTM and CDR2 as ANQGSEA. The CDR3 DNA is TGCAGCGTTGCGGTTCCAGGGCCTTCTCACGAGCAGTACTTC. Translated: CSVAVPGPSHEQYF.

The chain recombines TRBV30 with TRBJ1-5, with unresolved D. Germline V lookup: CDR1 GTSNPN, CDR2 SVGIG (reference sequence). This CDR3 contains 13 residues. Trimming cost V 1 base and J 4 bases, with 8 bases left between them. CDR3 in DNA: TGTGCCTGGAGTGCACAGACAAATCAGCCCCAGCATTTT. Translated: CAWSAQTNQPQHF.

V usage is TRBV27 and J usage is TRBJ2-1; 7 bases are a match to TRBD2. The CDR3 length is 15 residues. Germline trimming cut 7 bases from V and 7 bases from J; bases unmatched to any gene: 13. CDR1 is MNHEY, CDR2 SMNVEV, per germline (reference sequence). CDR3 nucleotides: TGTGCCAGCACCTCTAGCGGAGTGAGGCGAAATGAGCAGTTCTTC. This codes for CASTSSGVRRNEQFF.

Only a few counts were recorded for this clone. The chain uses TRBV7-9 and TRBJ2-2; 8 bases line up with TRBD2. CDR1 and CDR2 (germline): SEHNR, FQNEAQ (reference sequence). V was pared by 5 bases and J by 7 bases, with 15 bases of the junction left unmatched. The CDR3 runs 17 residues. The CDR3 DNA follows: TGTGCCAGCAGCGCACTACTCGGGGGGGCCCACGGCGGGGAGCTGTTTTTT. Translating gives CASSALLGGAHGGELFF.

Concerning this clone: Other DNA sequences in the sample encode the same CDR3. The chain uses TRBV6-2 or TRBV6-3 and TRBJ2-7; no clear D gene. V lost 6 bases to trimming and J lost 1 base, with 7 bases between them. The CDR3 is 12 residues long. Germline V gene data show CDR1 as MNHEY and CDR2 as SVGEGT. In nucleotides, the CDR3 is TGTGCCAGCAGCCTCAGTTCCTACGAGCAGTACTTC. This codes for CASSLSSYEQYF.

This chain joins TRBV19 and TRBJ1-5, with a possible D match to TRBD1 (5 bases). CDR1 is LNHDA, CDR2 SQIVND, per germline (reference sequence). This CDR3 has 13 residues. Trimming shortened V by 11 bases and J by 0 bases, and 11 bases separated the two germline ends. DNA of the CDR3: TGTGCCTCTTCGGACATTAGCAATCAGCCCCAGCATTTT. It codes for CASSDISNQPQHF.

V gene TRBV27 combines with J gene TRBJ1-2; 7 bases map to TRBD1. This CDR3 is built from 14 residues. The germline V gene has CDR1 MNHEY and CDR2 SMNVEV (reference sequence). The V and J ends lost 4 bases and 8 bases, in that order; junction bases with no gene match: 10. The CDR3 DNA is TGTGCCAGCAGTTCCCGGACAGGAGAGAAGGGCTACACCTTC. Protein sequence: CASSSRTGEKGYTF.

This clone was recorded only once. V is TRBV5-4 and J is TRBJ1-1; D uncertain. The ends were cut back, 5 bases at V and 5 bases at J, with 25 bases in the middle. Germline lookup yields CDR1 SGHNT and CDR2 YYREEE (reference sequence). This CDR3 is 17 amino acids long. The CDR3 nucleotides are TGTGCCAGCAGTAAACCGATTGGGAGAGGGATAGAAACTGAAGCTTTCTTT. It is translated as CASSKPIGRGIETEAFF.

The genes are TRBV12-3 or TRBV12-4 and TRBJ2-5; the D gene is possibly TRBD1 (6 bases). V was cut by 1 base and J by 7 bases, with 10 bases left in between. The CDR3 is made up of 13 amino acids. The CDR3 bases are TGTGCCAGCAGTTTAGTACAGGGAGTGACCCAGTACTTC. Translating it yields CASSLVQGVTQYF.

The chain uses TRBV5-1 and TRBJ1-2; the D gene is possibly TRBD1 (5 bases). The CDR3 has 12 amino acids. V lost 4 bases and J 6 bases, leaving 10 bases between the germline ends. Germline-derived CDR1 and CDR2 are SGHRS and YFSETQ. The CDR3 loop is CASSPGVHGYTF. CDR3 nucleotides: TGCGCCAGCAGCCCGGGGGTCCATGGCTACACCTTC. The whole variable domain, filled in from reference TRBV5-1 and TRBJ1-2, reads KAGVTQTPRYLIKTRGQQVTLSCSPISGHRSVSWYQQTPGQGLQFLFEYFSETQRNKGNFPGRFSGRQFSNSRSEMNVSTLELGDSALYLCASSPGVHGYTFGSGTRLTVV.

The chain joins TRBV19 to TRBJ1-5, with 7 bases that match TRBD1. Germline V lookup: CDR1 LNHDA, CDR2 SQIVND (reference sequence). With 7 bases clipped from V and 2 bases from J, the junction kept 8 bases outside the gene matches. The CDR3 is made up of 15 amino acids. The CDR3 sequence: CASNAQGVGNQPQHF. In DNA form, the CDR3 reads TGTGCCAGTAACGCTCAGGGGGTTGGCAATCAGCCCCAGCATTTT.

The chain combines TRBV30 with TRBJ1-2; 10 nucleotides align to TRBD1. There are 13 residues in the CDR3. With 4 bases clipped from V and 2 bases from J, the junction kept 1 base outside the gene matches. The V gene's germline CDR1 is GTSNPN and CDR2 SVGIG (reference sequence). In nucleotides, the CDR3 is TGTGCCTGGACGGGACAGGGGAACTATGGCTACACCTTC. Its protein is CAWTGQGNYGYTF.

This clone has only one observation. The chain joins TRBV6-5 to TRBJ2-3; D is perhaps TRBD2 (6 bases). CDR1 and CDR2 (germline): MNHEY, SVGAGI. Trimming removed 5 bases from V and 6 bases from J, with 15 bases in between. This CDR3 has 14 amino acids. The chain's CDR3 is CASSRQGSGDTQYF. Written as DNA, the CDR3 is TGTGCCAGCAGTAGACAAGGGAGCGGGGATACGCAGTATTTT.

This chain links TRBV3-1 (or the pseudogene TRBV3-2) with TRBJ1-2, with a tentative D call TRBD1 (6 bases). V was clipped by 4 bases and J by 6 bases, with 12 bases between them. CDR1 is LGHDT, CDR2 YNNKEL, per germline (reference sequence). The CDR3 totals 13 residues. The CDR3 loop is CASSRTEKDGYTF. The CDR3, as DNA: TGTGCCAGCAGCCGGACAGAAAAGGATGGCTACACCTTC.

The chain links TRBV11-2 to TRBJ2-1; TRBD2 matches at 12 bases. CDR1 is SGHAT and CDR2 is FQNNGV in the germline V gene. The CDR3 totals 18 residues. The V and J ends lost 7 bases and 0 bases, in that order; junction bases with no gene match: 10. CDR3 protein: CASTQRLAGDPSYNEQFF. In DNA, the CDR3 is TGTGCCAGCACCCAACGACTAGCGGGGGATCCCTCCTACAATGAGCAGTTCTTC.

Within the sample, this clone is medium-sized. V gene TRBV6-4 combines with J gene TRBJ2-2; D gene uncertain. Germline V gives CDR1 MRHNA, CDR2 SNTAGT. This CDR3 spans 13 amino acids. Trimming removed 4 bases at V and 1 base at J, with 4 bases between. The CDR3 DNA sequence: TGTGCCAGCAGTGCAGGGAACACCGGGGAGCTGTTTTTT. Translating gives CASSAGNTGELFF.